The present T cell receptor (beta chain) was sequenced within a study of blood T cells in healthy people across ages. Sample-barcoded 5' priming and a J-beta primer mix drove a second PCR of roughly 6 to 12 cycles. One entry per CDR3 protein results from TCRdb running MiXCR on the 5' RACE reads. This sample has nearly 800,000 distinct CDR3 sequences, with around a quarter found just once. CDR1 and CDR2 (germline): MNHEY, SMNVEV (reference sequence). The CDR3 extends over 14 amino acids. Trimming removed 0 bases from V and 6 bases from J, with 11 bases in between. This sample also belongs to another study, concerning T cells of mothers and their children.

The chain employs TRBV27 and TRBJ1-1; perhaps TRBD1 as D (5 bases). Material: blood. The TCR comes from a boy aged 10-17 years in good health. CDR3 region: CASSLSGGRAEAFF. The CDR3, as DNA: TGTGCCAGCAGTTTATCGGGGGGTAGGGCTGAAGCTTTCTTT.